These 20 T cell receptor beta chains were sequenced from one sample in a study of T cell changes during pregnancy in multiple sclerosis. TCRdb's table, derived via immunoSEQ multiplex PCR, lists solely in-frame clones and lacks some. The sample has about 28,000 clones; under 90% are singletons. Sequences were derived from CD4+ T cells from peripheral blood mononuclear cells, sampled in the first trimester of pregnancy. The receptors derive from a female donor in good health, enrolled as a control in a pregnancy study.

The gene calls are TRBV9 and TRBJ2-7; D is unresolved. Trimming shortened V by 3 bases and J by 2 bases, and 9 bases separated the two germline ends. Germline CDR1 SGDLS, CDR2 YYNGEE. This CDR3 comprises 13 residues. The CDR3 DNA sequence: TGTGCCAGCAGCGCGACTCCTCCCTACGAGCAGTACTTC. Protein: CASSATPPYEQYF.

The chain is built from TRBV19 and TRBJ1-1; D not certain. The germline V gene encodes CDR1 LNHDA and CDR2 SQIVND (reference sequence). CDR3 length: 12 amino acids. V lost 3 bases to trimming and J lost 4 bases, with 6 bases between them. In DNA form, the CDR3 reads TGTGCCAGTAGTATGGGCTTCACTGAAGCTTTCTTT. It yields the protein CASSMGFTEAFF. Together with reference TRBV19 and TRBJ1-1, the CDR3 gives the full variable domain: DGGITQSPKYLFRKEGQNVTLSCEQNLNHDAMYWYRQDPGQGLRLIYYSQIVNDFQKGDIAEGYSVSREKKESFPLTVTSAQKNPTAFYLCASSMGFTEAFFGQGTRLTVV.

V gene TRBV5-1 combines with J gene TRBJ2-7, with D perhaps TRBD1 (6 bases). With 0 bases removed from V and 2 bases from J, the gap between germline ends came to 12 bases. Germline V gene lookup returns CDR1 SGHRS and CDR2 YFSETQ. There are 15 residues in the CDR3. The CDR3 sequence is CASSLGLDSPYEQYF. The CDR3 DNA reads TGCGCCAGCAGCTTGGGCCTGGACAGCCCCTACGAGCAGTACTTC.

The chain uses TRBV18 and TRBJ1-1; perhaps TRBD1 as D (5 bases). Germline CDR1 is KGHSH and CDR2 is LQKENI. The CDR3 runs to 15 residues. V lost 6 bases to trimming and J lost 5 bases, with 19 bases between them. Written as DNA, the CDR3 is TGTGCCAGCTCCCAGGGAGGGACGGGGGGGACTGAAGCTTTCTTT. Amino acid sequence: CASSQGGTGGTEAFF.

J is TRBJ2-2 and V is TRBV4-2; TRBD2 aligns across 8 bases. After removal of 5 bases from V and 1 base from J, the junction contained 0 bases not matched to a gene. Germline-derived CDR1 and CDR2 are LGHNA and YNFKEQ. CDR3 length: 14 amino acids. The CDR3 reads CASSTSGNTGELFF. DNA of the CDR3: TGTGCCAGCAGCACTAGCGGGAACACCGGGGAGCTGTTTTTT.

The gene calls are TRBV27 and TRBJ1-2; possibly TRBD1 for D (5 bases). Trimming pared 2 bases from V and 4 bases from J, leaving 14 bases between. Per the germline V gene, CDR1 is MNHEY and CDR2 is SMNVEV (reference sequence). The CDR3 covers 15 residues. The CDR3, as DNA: TGTGCCAGCAGTTTAGTGCAGGGCAACTTCTATGGCTACACCTTC. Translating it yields CASSLVQGNFYGYTF.

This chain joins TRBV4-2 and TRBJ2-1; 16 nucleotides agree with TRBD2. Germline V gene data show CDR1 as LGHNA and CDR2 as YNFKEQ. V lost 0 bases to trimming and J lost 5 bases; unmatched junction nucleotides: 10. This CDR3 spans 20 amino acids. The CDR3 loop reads CASSQDMGLAGGRNNNEQFF. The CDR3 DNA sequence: TGTGCCAGCAGCCAAGATATGGGACTAGCGGGAGGGCGTAACAACAATGAGCAGTTCTTC.

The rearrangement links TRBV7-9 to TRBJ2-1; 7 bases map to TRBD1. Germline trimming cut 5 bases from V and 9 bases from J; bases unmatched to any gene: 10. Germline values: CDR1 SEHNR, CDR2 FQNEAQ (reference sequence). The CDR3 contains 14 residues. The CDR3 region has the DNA TGTGCCAGCAGCACGGGACAGCCCCAAGTTGAGCAGTTCTTC. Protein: CASSTGQPQVEQFF.

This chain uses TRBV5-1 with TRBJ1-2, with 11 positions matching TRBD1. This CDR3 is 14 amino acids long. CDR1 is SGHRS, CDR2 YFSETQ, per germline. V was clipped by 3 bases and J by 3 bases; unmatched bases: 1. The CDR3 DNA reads TGCGCCAGCAGCTCGGGACAGGGGGACTATGGCTACACCTTC. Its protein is CASSSGQGDYGYTF.

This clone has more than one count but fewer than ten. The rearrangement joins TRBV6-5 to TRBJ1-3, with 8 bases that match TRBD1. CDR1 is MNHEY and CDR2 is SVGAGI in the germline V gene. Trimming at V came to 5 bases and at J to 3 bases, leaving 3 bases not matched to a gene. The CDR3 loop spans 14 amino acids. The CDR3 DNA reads TGTGCCAGCAGTACAGGACAGGGTGGAAACACCATATATTTT. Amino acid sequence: CASSTGQGGNTIYF.

CDR3 DNA sequence: TGTGCCAGCAGCCCCCGGGACAGATTATACAATGAGCAGTTCTTC. The encoded protein is CASSPRDRLYNEQFF. The chain carries TRBV7-9 and TRBJ2-1; 7 bases are a match to TRBD1. The CDR3 loop spans 15 amino acids. Losses at the gene ends were 5 bases for V and 4 bases for J; bases not matched to a gene: 8. Germline CDR1 is SEHNR and CDR2 is FQNEAQ (reference sequence).

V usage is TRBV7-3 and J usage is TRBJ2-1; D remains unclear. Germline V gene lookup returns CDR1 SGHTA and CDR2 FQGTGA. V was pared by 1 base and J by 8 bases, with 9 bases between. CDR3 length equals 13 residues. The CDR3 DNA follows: TGTGCCAGCAGCTTAAGCCTAGGTGATGAGCAGTTCTTC. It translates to CASSLSLGDEQFF. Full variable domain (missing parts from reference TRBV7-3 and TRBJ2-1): GAGVSQTPSNKVTEKGKYVELRCDPISGHTALYWYRQSLGQGPEFLIYFQGTGAADDSGLPNDRFFAVRPEGSVSTLKIQRTERGDSAVYLCASSLSLGDEQFFGPGTRLTVL.

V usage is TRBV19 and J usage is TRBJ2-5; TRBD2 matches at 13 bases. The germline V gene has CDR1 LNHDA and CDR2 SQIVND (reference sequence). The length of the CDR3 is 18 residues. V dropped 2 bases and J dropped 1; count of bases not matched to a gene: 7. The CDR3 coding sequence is TGTGCCAGTAGTATACTTCCGGGGACTAGCGGGACCCAAGAGACCCAGTACTTC. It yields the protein CASSILPGTSGTQETQYF.

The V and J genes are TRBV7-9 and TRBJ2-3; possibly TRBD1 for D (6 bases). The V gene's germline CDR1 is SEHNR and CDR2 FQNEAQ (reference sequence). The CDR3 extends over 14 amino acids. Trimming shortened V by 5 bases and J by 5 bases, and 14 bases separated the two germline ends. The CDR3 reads CASSPLGGGDTQYF. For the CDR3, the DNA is TGTGCCAGCAGCCCTCTAGGGGGTGGAGATACGCAGTATTTT.

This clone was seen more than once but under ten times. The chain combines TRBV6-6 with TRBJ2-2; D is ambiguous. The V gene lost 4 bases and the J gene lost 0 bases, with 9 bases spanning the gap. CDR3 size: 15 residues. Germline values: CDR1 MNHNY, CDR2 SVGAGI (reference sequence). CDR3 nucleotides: TGTGCCAGCAGTTTCCAGGCCCCGAACACCGGGGAGCTGTTTTTT. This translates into CASSFQAPNTGELFF.

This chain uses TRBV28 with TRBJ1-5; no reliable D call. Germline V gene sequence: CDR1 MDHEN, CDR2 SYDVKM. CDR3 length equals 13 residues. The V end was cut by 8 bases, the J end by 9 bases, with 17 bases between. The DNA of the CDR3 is TGTGCCAGCCTCTCCGCCGGTCTTCGGCCCCAGCATTTT. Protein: CASLSAGLRPQHF.

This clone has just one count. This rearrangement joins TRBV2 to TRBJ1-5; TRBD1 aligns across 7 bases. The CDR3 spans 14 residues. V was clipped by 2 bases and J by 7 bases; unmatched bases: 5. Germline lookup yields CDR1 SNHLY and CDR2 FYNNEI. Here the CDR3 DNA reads TGTGCCAGCAGTGAATTAGGGGGCAGACAGCCCCAGCATTTT. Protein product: CASSELGGRQPQHF.

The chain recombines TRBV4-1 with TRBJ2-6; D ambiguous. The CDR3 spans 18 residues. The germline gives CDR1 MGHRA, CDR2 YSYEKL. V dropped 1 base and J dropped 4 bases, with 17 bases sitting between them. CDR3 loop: CASSQVELGQAGANVLTF. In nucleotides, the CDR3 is TGCGCCAGCAGCCAAGTTGAGCTCGGCCAGGCGGGGGCCAACGTCCTGACTTTC.

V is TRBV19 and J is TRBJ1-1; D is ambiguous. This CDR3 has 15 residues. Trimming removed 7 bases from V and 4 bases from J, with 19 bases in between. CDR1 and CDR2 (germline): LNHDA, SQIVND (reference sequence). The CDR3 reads CASTTNTGVSTEAFF. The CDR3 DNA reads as TGTGCCAGTACCACAAACACGGGAGTGAGCACTGAAGCTTTCTTT.

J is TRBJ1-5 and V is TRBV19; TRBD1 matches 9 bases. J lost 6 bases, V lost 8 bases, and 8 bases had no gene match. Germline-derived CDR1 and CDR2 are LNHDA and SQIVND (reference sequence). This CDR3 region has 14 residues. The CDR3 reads CASRWTGDFQPQHF. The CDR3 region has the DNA TGTGCCAGTCGGTGGACAGGGGATTTTCAGCCCCAGCATTTT.